This is a list of T cell receptor beta chains from one sample in a study of identical twins. TCRdb used MiXCR to reprocess the 5' RACE reads, holding one entry per CDR3 protein. Altogether a few hundred thousand distinct CDR3 sequences are present, around 15% being singletons, with the ten largest covering around 0.48%. The same specimen was also included in a second study, on yellow fever vaccine responses in identical twins.

Input material: CD4+ T cells sorted from blood. The receptors here all came from a woman aged 18-29 years in good health. The CDR3 runs from the conserved cysteine through the conserved F or W. Fields, in order: J gene, V gene, D gene, clone size, CDR3 protein, CDR3 DNA. D genes are given only for firm matches. The size of a clone is reported for some rows only, either as once, few or many, or as a class for expanded clones.

>TRBJ1-5|TRBV20-1|.|few
CSARNRAANYQPQHF
TGCAGTGCTAGAAACAGGGCAGCAAACTATCAGCCCCAGCATTTT
>TRBJ2-5|TRBV21-1|.|.
CASSKWEETQYF
TGTGCCAGCAGCAAATGGGAAGAGACCCAGTACTTC
>TRBJ1-1|TRBV5-1|TRBD1|.
CASREGTANTEAFF
TGCGCCAGCAGGGAAGGGACAGCGAACACTGAAGCTTTCTTT
>TRBJ2-5|TRBV20-1|TRBD2|few
CSANSLAGPYQETQYF
TGCAGTGCTAATTCTCTAGCGGGCCCGTACCAAGAGACCCAGTACTTC
>TRBJ2-3|TRBV12-3/TRBV12-4|.|many
CASSLLPSTDTQYF
TGTGCCAGCAGTTTACTACCCAGCACAGATACGCAGTATTTT
>TRBJ1-5|TRBV20-1|.|few
CCARVGGSNSNQPQHF
TGCTGTGCTAGAGTGGGGGGATCCAATAGCAATCAGCCCCAGCATTTT
>TRBJ2-3|TRBV5-4|.|.
CASSPGLAVTSTDTQYF
TGTGCCAGCAGCCCGGGACTCGCGGTTACTAGCACAGATACGCAGTATTTT
>TRBJ2-5|TRBV5-1|TRBD1|.
CASSLEGQGKGTQYF
TGCGCCAGCAGCTTGGAAGGACAGGGTAAAGGGACCCAGTACTTC
>TRBJ1-5|TRBV6-5|.|.
CASSYSYYSNQPQHF
TGTGCCAGCAGTTATTCATACTATAGCAATCAGCCCCAGCATTTT
>TRBJ2-1|TRBV28|.|few
CASSSHLASNEQFF
TGTGCCAGCAGTTCCCACTTGGCGAGTAATGAGCAGTTCTTC
>TRBJ2-1|TRBV14|TRBD2|.
CASSQGLAVNNEQFF
TGTGCCAGCAGCCAAGGACTAGCGGTAAACAATGAGCAGTTCTTC
>TRBJ2-7|TRBV11-2|.|many
CASSRGVEQYF
TGTGCCAGCAGCCGAGGGGTCGAGCAGTACTTC
>TRBJ2-7|TRBV27|.|few
CASSPRLGSSYEQYF
TGTGCCAGCAGCCCTAGGCTAGGCTCTTCCTACGAGCAGTACTTC
>TRBJ2-7|TRBV20-1|.|few
CSARDGAGRYEQYF
TGCAGTGCTAGAGATGGGGCAGGACGGTACGAGCAGTACTTC
>TRBJ1-2|TRBV28|TRBD1|few
CASSLWWAKGAGGYTF
TGTGCCAGCAGTTTATGGTGGGCCAAGGGGGCGGGAGGCTACACCTTC
>TRBJ2-3|TRBV20-1|.|.
CSARTDNGTDTQYF
TGCAGTGCTAGGACAGATAATGGCACAGATACGCAGTATTTT
>TRBJ1-2|TRBV5-6|.|.
CASSLAGVGNYGYTF
TGTGCCAGCAGCTTGGCCGGAGTGGGAAACTATGGCTACACCTTC
>TRBJ1-4|TRBV14|TRBD1|.
CASSRDRRGTNEKLFF
TGTGCCAGCAGCCGGGACAGGAGGGGGACTAATGAAAAACTGTTTTTT
>TRBJ2-7|TRBV28|TRBD1|many
CASSITGAYEQYF
TGTGCCAGCAGTATAACAGGGGCCTACGAGCAGTACTTC
>TRBJ1-2|TRBV12-5|.|.
CASGPPDRIYGYTF
TGTGCTAGTGGTCCCCCCGACAGGATCTATGGCTACACCTTC
>TRBJ1-1|TRBV12-3/TRBV12-4|.|.
CASRLGGGTEAFF
TGTGCCAGCAGACTGGGGGGGGGCACTGAAGCTTTCTTT
>TRBJ2-7|TRBV11-2|.|few
CASSLGPHEQYF
TGTGCCAGCAGCTTAGGTCCACACGAGCAGTACTTC
>TRBJ2-3|TRBV12-3/TRBV12-4|TRBD2|.
CASSPPWREGRDTQYF
TGTGCCAGCAGTCCCCCTTGGAGGGAGGGGAGGGATACGCAGTATTTT
>TRBJ2-2|TRBV20-1|.|.
CSARADYLTGELFF
TGCAGTGCTAGAGCGGACTACCTCACCGGGGAGCTGTTTTTT
>TRBJ2-1|TRBV3-1|TRBD1|.
CASSQGGQGSRFF
TGTGCCAGCAGCCAGGGGGGACAGGGTTCAAGGTTCTTC
>TRBJ2-2|TRBV6-8|TRBD1|few
CASSKQGARTGELFF
TGTGCCAGCAGTAAACAGGGGGCGCGTACCGGGGAGCTGTTTTTT
>TRBJ2-3|TRBV20-1|.|.
CSAPIPFDTQYF
TGCAGTGCTCCAATCCCCTTTGATACGCAGTATTTT
>TRBJ1-1|TRBV5-1|.|.
CASSFIRTEATEAFF
TGCGCCAGCAGCTTTATACGGACAGAGGCCACTGAAGCTTTCTTT
>TRBJ2-3|TRBV9|.|few
CASSVPSADTQYF
TGTGCCAGCAGCGTACCTTCTGCAGATACGCAGTATTTT
>TRBJ2-7|TRBV7-2|.|few
CATGASYEQYF
TGTGCCACCGGGGCCAGCTACGAGCAGTACTTC
>TRBJ2-1|TRBV12-5|TRBD2|.
CASGPRLKGGTSGYLRYNEQFF
TGTGCTAGTGGTCCACGTCTCAAGGGGGGGACTAGCGGGTATCTTCGCTACAATGAGCAGTTCTTC
>TRBJ2-1|TRBV7-8|TRBD2|many
CASSFQRGSYNEQFF
TGTGCCAGCAGCTTCCAGCGGGGGAGCTACAATGAGCAGTTCTTC
>TRBJ2-7|TRBV12-3/TRBV12-4|TRBD2|.
CASSSWTSGFSYEQYF
TGTGCCAGCAGTTCTTGGACTAGCGGGTTCTCCTACGAGCAGTACTTC
>TRBJ1-1|TRBV5-1|.|few
CASSLATLMNTEAFF
TGCGCCAGCAGCTTGGCAACGCTAATGAACACTGAAGCTTTCTTT
>TRBJ2-1|TRBV4-1|.|many
CASSQVDLGFSYNEQFF
TGCGCCAGCAGCCAAGTTGATCTGGGCTTTTCCTACAATGAGCAGTTCTTC
>TRBJ2-5|TRBV10-3|.|.
CASGWREETQYF
TGTGCCTCAGGTTGGAGGGAGGAGACCCAGTACTTC
>TRBJ2-2|TRBV12-3/TRBV12-4|.|few
CASRIQRGPNTGELFF
TGTGCCAGCAGAATCCAGAGGGGCCCGAACACCGGGGAGCTGTTTTTT
>TRBJ2-3|TRBV7-6|TRBD2|.
CASSLGPKGLAGTDTQYF
TGTGCCAGCAGCTTAGGACCTAAGGGACTAGCGGGCACAGATACGCAGTATTTT
>TRBJ2-5|TRBV7-8|TRBD2|.
CASSLLTSGRVRETQYF
TGTGCCAGCAGCTTACTGACTAGCGGGAGGGTGAGAGAGACCCAGTACTTC
>TRBJ2-1|TRBV3-1|TRBD2|few
CASSQVAGGITNEQFF
TGTGCCAGCAGCCAGGTGGCGGGAGGGATCACGAATGAGCAGTTCTTC
>TRBJ1-1|TRBV12-3/TRBV12-4|.|.
CASSNQGNTEAFF
TGTGCCAGCAGCAACCAGGGGAACACTGAAGCTTTCTTT
>TRBJ2-3|TRBV7-2|.|few
CASSLVGASTDTQYF
TGTGCCAGCAGCTTAGTTGGGGCTAGCACAGATACGCAGTATTTT
>TRBJ1-1|TRBV10-3|.|few
CAISATSQGKRYEAFF
TGTGCCATCAGCGCGACCTCCCAGGGTAAACGCTATGAAGCTTTCTTT
>TRBJ2-5|TRBV12-3/TRBV12-4|.|.
CASTPMSEQETQYF
TGTGCCAGCACCCCAATGTCAGAACAAGAGACCCAGTACTTC
>TRBJ2-7|TRBV7-8|TRBD2|.
CASSFGGLAGSYEQYF
TGTGCCAGCAGCTTCGGGGGACTAGCGGGCTCCTACGAGCAGTACTTC
>TRBJ2-3|TRBV29-1|.|.
CSVEVLGDTQYF
TGCAGCGTTGAAGTCCTTGGGGATACGCAGTATTTT
>TRBJ2-1|TRBV24-1|.|.
CATSTGTSQNNEQFF
TGTGCCACCAGTACCGGGACTTCACAAAACAATGAGCAGTTCTTC
>TRBJ2-5|TRBV7-2|.|.
CASSFRGETQETQYF
TGTGCCAGCAGCTTCCGAGGCGAAACACAAGAGACCCAGTACTTC
>TRBJ2-5|TRBV5-1|.|.
CASSFGTKETQYF
TGCGCCAGCAGCTTCGGGACGAAAGAGACCCAGTACTTC
>TRBJ1-6|TRBV7-9|TRBD1|few
CASSLRDSYSPLHF
TGTGCCAGCAGCCTCAGGGACAGTTATTCACCCCTCCACTTT
>TRBJ1-3|TRBV5-1|.|.
CASSFRELSSGNTIYF
TGCGCCAGCAGCTTCCGAGAGTTAAGCTCTGGAAACACCATATATTTT
>TRBJ2-4|TRBV10-3|TRBD2|few
CAIGDAGGAKNIQYF
TGTGCCATCGGGGACGCGGGAGGAGCCAAAAACATTCAGTACTTC
>TRBJ2-1|TRBV18|TRBD1|.
CASSRGQTNEQFF
TGTGCCAGCTCACGGGGACAGACGAATGAGCAGTTCTTC
>TRBJ2-6|TRBV29-1|TRBD1|few
CSAADRAGANVLTF
TGCAGCGCCGCCGACAGGGCTGGGGCCAACGTCCTGACTTTC